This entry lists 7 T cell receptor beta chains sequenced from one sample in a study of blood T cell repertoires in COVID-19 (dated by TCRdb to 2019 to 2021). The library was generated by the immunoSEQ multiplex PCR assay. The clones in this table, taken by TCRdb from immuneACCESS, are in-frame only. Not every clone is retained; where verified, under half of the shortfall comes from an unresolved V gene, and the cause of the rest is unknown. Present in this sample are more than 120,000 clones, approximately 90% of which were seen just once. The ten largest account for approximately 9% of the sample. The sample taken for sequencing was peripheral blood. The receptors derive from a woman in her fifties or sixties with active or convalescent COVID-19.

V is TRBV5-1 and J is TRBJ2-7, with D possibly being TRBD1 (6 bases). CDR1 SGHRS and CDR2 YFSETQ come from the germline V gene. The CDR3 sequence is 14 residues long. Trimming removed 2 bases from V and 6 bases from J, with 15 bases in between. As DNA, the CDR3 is TGCGCCAGCAGCTTATACAGGGCGGACGCCGAGCAGTACTTC. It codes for CASSLYRADAEQYF.

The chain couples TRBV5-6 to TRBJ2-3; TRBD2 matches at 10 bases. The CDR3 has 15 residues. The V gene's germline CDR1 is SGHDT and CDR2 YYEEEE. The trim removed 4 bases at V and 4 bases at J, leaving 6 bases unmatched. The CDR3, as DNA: TGTGCCAGCAGCGCCGGGACTAGCGTGGCAGATACGCAGTATTTT. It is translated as CASSAGTSVADTQYF.

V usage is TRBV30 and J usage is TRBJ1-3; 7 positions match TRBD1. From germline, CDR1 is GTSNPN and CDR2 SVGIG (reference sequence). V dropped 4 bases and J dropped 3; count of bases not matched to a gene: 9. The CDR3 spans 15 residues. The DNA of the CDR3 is TGTGCCTGGATGGGAGAACAGGGGAGTGGAAACACCATATATTTT. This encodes CAWMGEQGSGNTIYF.

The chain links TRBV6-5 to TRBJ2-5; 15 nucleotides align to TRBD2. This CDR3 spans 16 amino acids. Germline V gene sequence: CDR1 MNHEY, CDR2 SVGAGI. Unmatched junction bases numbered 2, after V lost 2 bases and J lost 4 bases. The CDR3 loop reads CASSYGGLAGGETQYF. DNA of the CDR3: TGTGCCAGCAGTTACGGGGGACTAGCGGGGGGAGAGACCCAGTACTTC.

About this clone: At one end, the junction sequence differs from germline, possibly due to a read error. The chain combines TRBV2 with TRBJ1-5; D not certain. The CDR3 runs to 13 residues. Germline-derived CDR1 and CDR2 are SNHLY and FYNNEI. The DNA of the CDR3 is TGTGCCAGCCGACGGGTTCTCAATCAACCCCAGCATTTT. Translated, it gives CASRRVLNQPQHF.

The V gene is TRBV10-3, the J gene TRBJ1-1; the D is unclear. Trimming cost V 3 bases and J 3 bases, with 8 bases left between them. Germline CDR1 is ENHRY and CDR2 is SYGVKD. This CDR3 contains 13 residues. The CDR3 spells CAISELGYTEAFF. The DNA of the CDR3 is TGTGCCATCAGTGAACTAGGGTACACTGAAGCTTTCTTT.

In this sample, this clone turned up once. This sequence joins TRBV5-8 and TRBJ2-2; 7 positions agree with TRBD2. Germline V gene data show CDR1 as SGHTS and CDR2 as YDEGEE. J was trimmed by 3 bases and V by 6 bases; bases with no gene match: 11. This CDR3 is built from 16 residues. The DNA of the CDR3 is TGTGCCAGCAAGTCGTCGGGACTACCCTACACCGGGGAGCTGTTTTTT. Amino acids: CASKSSGLPYTGELFF.